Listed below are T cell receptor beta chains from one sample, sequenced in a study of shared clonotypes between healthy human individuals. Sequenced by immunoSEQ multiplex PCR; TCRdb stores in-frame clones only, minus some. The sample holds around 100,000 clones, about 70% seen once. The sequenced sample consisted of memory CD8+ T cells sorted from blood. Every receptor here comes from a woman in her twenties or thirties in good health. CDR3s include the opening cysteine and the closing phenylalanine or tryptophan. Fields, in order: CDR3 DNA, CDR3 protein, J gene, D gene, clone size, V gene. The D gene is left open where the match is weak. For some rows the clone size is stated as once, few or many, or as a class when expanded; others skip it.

DNA: TGTGCCAGCAGCTTGGATTGGGGGCAGCCCCAGCATTTT; CDR3: CASSLDWGQPQHF; J: TRBJ1-5; D: -; size: many; V: TRBV5-5
DNA: TGTGCCAGTAGTATAGGGACAGGGGGCGAGCAGTACTTC; CDR3: CASSIGTGGEQYF; J: TRBJ2-7; D: TRBD1; size: -; V: TRBV19
DNA: TGTGCCAGTAGTATAGGGAGGAACACTGAAGCTTTCTTT; CDR3: CASSIGRNTEAFF; J: TRBJ1-1; D: -; size: -; V: TRBV19
DNA: TGTGCCAGCTCACCACCAGTCGGGGACGGAAACACCATATATTTT; CDR3: CASSPPVGDGNTIYF; J: TRBJ1-3; D: -; size: -; V: TRBV18
DNA: TGTGCCTTCGTCCCGGGACAGGGTATACGAGAGGACAATGAGCAGTTCTTC; CDR3: CAFVPGQGIREDNEQFF; J: TRBJ2-1; D: TRBD1; size: -; V: TRBV30
DNA: TGTGCCACAGGGCACGGGAGCAATCAGCCCCAGCATTTT; CDR3: CATGHGSNQPQHF; J: TRBJ1-5; D: -; size: many; V: TRBV19
DNA: TGTGCCAGCAGGGAGACACCCCACTCCTACGAGCAGTACTTC; CDR3: CASRETPHSYEQYF; J: TRBJ2-7; D: -; size: many; V: TRBV2
DNA: TGTGCCAGCAGTGAAAAGGGGGCCCAGCCCCAGCATTTT; CDR3: CASSEKGAQPQHF; J: TRBJ1-5; D: TRBD1; size: many; V: TRBV25-1
DNA: TGTGCCAGCAGTGGACGGACAGCGAACACTGAAGCTTTCTTT; CDR3: CASSGRTANTEAFF; J: TRBJ1-1; D: -; size: -; V: TRBV6-6
DNA: TGTGCCAGCAGCTTCCCCCCTGGGCTCTACTCCTACGAGCAGTACTTC; CDR3: CASSFPPGLYSYEQYF; J: TRBJ2-7; D: -; size: -; V: TRBV11-2
DNA: TGTGCCAGTAGACCGACTAGCGGCTTCTACAATGAGCAGTTCTTC; CDR3: CASRPTSGFYNEQFF; J: TRBJ2-1; D: TRBD2; size: -; V: TRBV19
DNA: TGCGCCAGCTCCCAGGGATACGAGCAGTACTTC; CDR3: CASSQGYEQYF; J: TRBJ2-7; D: -; size: -; V: TRBV5-1
DNA: TGTGCCAGCAGTTACACTAGCGGGCTGGACGAGCAGTACTTC; CDR3: CASSYTSGLDEQYF; J: TRBJ2-7; D: TRBD2; size: -; V: TRBV28
DNA: TGTGCCTGGAGTGCTGGGGGGGGCTACACTGAAGCTTTCTTT; CDR3: CAWSAGGGYTEAFF; J: TRBJ1-1; D: -; size: -; V: TRBV30
DNA: TGTGCCAGCAGTTCTACAGGGAATCATCAGCCCCAGCATTTT; CDR3: CASSSTGNHQPQHF; J: TRBJ1-5; D: -; size: few; V: TRBV6-6
DNA: TGTGCCAGTAGGGCACTGACAGGGGGCAATCAGCCCCAGCATTTT; CDR3: CASRALTGGNQPQHF; J: TRBJ1-5; D: TRBD1; size: few; V: TRBV19
DNA: TGCGCCAGCAGCGCCGAACAGGGGCAGCGGGCGTACGAGCAGTACTTC; CDR3: CASSAEQGQRAYEQYF; J: TRBJ2-7; D: -; size: -; V: TRBV5-1
DNA: TGTGCCAGCAGCGTAGGGGGCACAGATACGCAGTATTTT; CDR3: CASSVGGTDTQYF; J: TRBJ2-3; D: -; size: -; V: TRBV6-4
DNA: TGTGCCAGCAGTTTGGGGACTAGCGGGAGGGCCGGGGCCTACGAGCAGTACTTC; CDR3: CASSLGTSGRAGAYEQYF; J: TRBJ2-7; D: TRBD2; size: once; V: TRBV28
DNA: TGTGCCACCAGGACTCATTTCTCCTACGAGCAGTACTTC; CDR3: CATRTHFSYEQYF; J: TRBJ2-7; D: -; size: -; V: TRBV15
DNA: TGTGCCAGCAGCCTGGTAGGACAGAATGACGTCTATAGCAATCAGCCCCAGCATTTT; CDR3: CASSLVGQNDVYSNQPQHF; J: TRBJ1-5; D: -; size: -; V: TRBV28
DNA: TGTGCCAGTAGTATAGGAGGGGCCAGCAATCAGCCCCAGCATTTT; CDR3: CASSIGGASNQPQHF; J: TRBJ1-5; D: -; size: many; V: TRBV19
DNA: TGTGCCAGTAGTCCCAGGACTTTCTACAATGAGCAGTTCTTC; CDR3: CASSPRTFYNEQFF; J: TRBJ2-1; D: -; size: many; V: TRBV19
DNA: TGTGCCAGTAGTCCCTCTATTGGGGAACTGACCTACGAGCAGTACTTC; CDR3: CASSPSIGELTYEQYF; J: TRBJ2-7; D: -; size: -; V: TRBV19
DNA: TGTGCCAGCAGCGTCAGCCCTCTAGCGGGGTCCTACGAGCAGTACTTC; CDR3: CASSVSPLAGSYEQYF; J: TRBJ2-7; D: TRBD2; size: -; V: TRBV9
DNA: TGTGCCAGCCGGCTAGGATCAGGGGGCAATGAGCAGTTCTTC; CDR3: CASRLGSGGNEQFF; J: TRBJ2-1; D: TRBD1; size: -; V: TRBV6-1